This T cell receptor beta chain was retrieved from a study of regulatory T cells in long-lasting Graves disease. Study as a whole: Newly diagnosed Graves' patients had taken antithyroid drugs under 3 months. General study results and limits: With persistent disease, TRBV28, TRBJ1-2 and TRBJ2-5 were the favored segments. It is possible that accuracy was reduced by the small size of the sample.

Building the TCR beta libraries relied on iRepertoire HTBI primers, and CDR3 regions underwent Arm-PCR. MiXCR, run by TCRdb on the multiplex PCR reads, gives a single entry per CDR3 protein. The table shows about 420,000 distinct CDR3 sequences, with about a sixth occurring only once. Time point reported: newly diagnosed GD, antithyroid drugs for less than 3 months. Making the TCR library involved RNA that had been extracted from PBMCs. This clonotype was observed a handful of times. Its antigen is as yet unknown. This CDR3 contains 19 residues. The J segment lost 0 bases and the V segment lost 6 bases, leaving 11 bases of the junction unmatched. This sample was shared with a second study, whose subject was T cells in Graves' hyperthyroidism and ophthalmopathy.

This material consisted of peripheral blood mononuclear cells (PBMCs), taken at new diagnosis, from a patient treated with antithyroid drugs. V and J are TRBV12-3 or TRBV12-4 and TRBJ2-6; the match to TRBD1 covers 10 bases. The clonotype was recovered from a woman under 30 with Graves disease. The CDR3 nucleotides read TGTGCCAGCAGCCTGAGGGGGACAGGGGATCCCTCTGGGGCCAACGTCCTGACTTTC. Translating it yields CASSLRGTGDPSGANVLTF.